This T cell receptor (beta chain) was sequenced for a study of blood T cell repertoires in COVID-19. V was cut by 5 bases and J by 10 bases, with 20 bases left in between. Germline V gene data show CDR1 as MNHEY and CDR2 as SMNVEV (reference sequence). The CDR3 is made up of 15 amino acids. This clone was seen a handful of times. The data were produced by immunoSEQ multiplex PCR, yet TCRdb's version contains in-frame clones alone and is incomplete. Of roughly 240,000 clones detected, 86% appear once; the ten largest clones hold roughly 5.2%. The rearrangement uses TRBV27 and TRBJ1-4, with D possibly matching TRBD1 (6 bases). The clonotype was recovered from a woman aged 80 or older with COVID-19, enrolled during active disease. Sequencing was done on a sample of peripheral blood. The CDR3 here is CASSLWGQGDGKLFF. CDR3 nucleotide sequence: TGTGCCAGCAGTCTCTGGGGGCAGGGAGACGGAAAACTGTTTTTT. Full variable domain (remainder filled in from reference TRBV27 and TRBJ1-4): EAQVTQNPRYLITVTGKKLTVTCSQNMNHEYMSWYRQDPGLGLRQIYYSMNVEVTDKGDVPEGYKVSRKEKRNFPLILESPSPNQTSLYFCASSLWGQGDGKLFFGSGTQLSVL.